Listed below are T cell receptor beta chains from one sample, sequenced in a study of STAT5B mutations in CD4+ large granular lymphocyte leukemia. Measured with immunoSEQ multiplex PCR; TCRdb has only the in-frame clones, and not every one. The data hold roughly 48,000 clones, with roughly 72% observed a single time. The sample was CD4+ T cells from blood buffy coats. The source is a human donor in good health. CDR3s include the opening cysteine and the closing phenylalanine or tryptophan. Each record gives: D gene, J gene, V gene, clone size, CDR3 DNA, CDR3 protein. A D gene is named only where the DNA matches it firmly. Expanded clones get a size class; other rows say once, few or many, or leave the size out.

TRBD1	TRBJ2-2	TRBV29-1	NA	TGCAGCGCCCAGGGACAGGGGAACACCGGGGAGCTGTTTTTT	CSAQGQGNTGELFF
TRBD2	TRBJ2-3	TRBV5-6	NA	TGTGCCAGCAGCCATAGCGGGGGGGTCACAGATACGCAGTATTTT	CASSHSGGVTDTQYF
NA	TRBJ1-2	TRBV5-1	once	TGCGCCAGCAGCTTGGAGGGTGGTGGTCGGGGACACTATGGCTACACCTTC	CASSLEGGGRGHYGYTF
TRBD1	TRBJ1-4	TRBV2	NA	TGTGCCAGTACCGGGGGGACAGGGAATGAAAAACTGTTTTTT	CASTGGTGNEKLFF
TRBD1	TRBJ2-7	TRBV10-3	NA	TGTGCCATCAGTGTGCGACAGGGCATCGAGCAGTACTTC	CAISVRQGIEQYF
NA	TRBJ1-5	TRBV7-8	NA	TGTGCCAGCAGCGGAGGGGGGGGAGAATTGCCCCAGCATTTT	CASSGGGGELPQHF
NA	TRBJ1-3	TRBV19	NA	TGTGCCAGTAGTGAACTGAGGAGCTCGGGAAACACCATATATTTT	CASSELRSSGNTIYF
TRBD1	TRBJ1-1	TRBV18	NA	TGTGCCAGCTCACCAACGACAGGGCCGGCGCGAACTGAAGCTTTCTTT	CASSPTTGPARTEAFF
TRBD2	TRBJ2-5	TRBV15	NA	TGTGCCACCAGCAGAGATGGCGGGGGGTTAGAGACCCAGTACTTC	CATSRDGGGLETQYF
TRBD1	TRBJ2-3	TRBV10-3	NA	TGTGCCATCAGTGGGGCCGGGACAGGGGTGGTAGATACGCAGTATTTT	CAISGAGTGVVDTQYF
NA	TRBJ1-4	TRBV5-1	NA	TGCGCCAGCAGCACTAGGGGGGTTGATGAAAAACTGTTTTTT	CASSTRGVDEKLFF
NA	TRBJ2-7	TRBV28	NA	TGTGCCAGCAGTTTAACCCAGGCCCGACGGGACGAGCAGTACTTC	CASSLTQARRDEQYF
NA	TRBJ2-2	TRBV12-5	NA	TGTGCTAGTGGCTTGAACACCGGGGAGCTGTTTTTT	CASGLNTGELFF
TRBD1	TRBJ2-5	TRBV18	NA	TGTGCCAGCTCTCCGGGACAGGGAAGAGAGACCCAGTACTTC	CASSPGQGRETQYF
TRBD1	TRBJ1-4	TRBV10-3	NA	TGTGCCATCAGGGGGACAGGGGTTGGTGAAAAACTGTTTTTT	CAIRGTGVGEKLFF
TRBD1	TRBJ2-7	TRBV28	NA	TGTGCCAGCAGCTCCGGACAGGCAACCTACGAGCAGTACTTC	CASSSGQATYEQYF
NA	TRBJ1-1	TRBV18	NA	TGTGCCAGCTCACCTTACACGGAGAACACTGAAGCTTTCTTT	CASSPYTENTEAFF
TRBD2	TRBJ2-1	TRBV19	few	TGTGCCAGTAGCACTAGCGGGGGGAGGAATGAGCAGTTCTTC	CASSTSGGRNEQFF
NA	TRBJ1-4	TRBV5-5	NA	TGTGCCAGCAGCTTGTTTGGTAATGAAAAACTGTTTTTT	CASSLFGNEKLFF
NA	TRBJ2-3	TRBV19	NA	TGTGCCAGTACCAATAGGGGGGTCCACACAGATACGCAGTATTTT	CASTNRGVHTDTQYF
NA	TRBJ2-5	TRBV19	NA	TGTGCCAGTACCCAACTAGGTTCATCTCCCCAAGAGACCCAGTACTTC	CASTQLGSSPQETQYF
NA	TRBJ2-7	TRBV28	few	TGTGCCAGCACCACCAGCAGGGGGGCGCCGAACGAGCAGTACTTC	CASTTSRGAPNEQYF
TRBD1	TRBJ1-1	TRBV7-2	NA	TGTGCCAGCAGCTTAGCAGGGGGCGCCCCTGAAGCTTTCTTT	CASSLAGGAPEAFF
NA	TRBJ2-5	TRBV7-3	NA	TGTGCCAGCAGCTTCGGGGAGCAAGAGACCCAGTACTTC	CASSFGEQETQYF
NA	TRBJ1-5	TRBV21-1	NA	TGTGCCAGCAGCAAACGACAGCGGGCGCATATAGGGAGCAATCAGCCCCAGCATTTT	CASSKRQRAHIGSNQPQHF
NA	TRBJ2-7	TRBV5-1	NA	TGCGCCAGCAGTGGACAGCCAAGCTCCTACGAGCAGTACTTC	CASSGQPSSYEQYF
TRBD1	TRBJ1-6	TRBV2	NA	TGTGCCAGCAGGGAGGGAGGGACAGGGTATTCACCCCTCCACTTT	CASREGGTGYSPLHF
NA	TRBJ1-6	TRBV5-1	NA	TGCGCCAGCAGCCGTGGTGTGTCGGGGGGAAGTTCACCCCTCCACTTT	CASSRGVSGGSSPLHF
NA	TRBJ2-3	TRBV5-3	NA	TGTGCCAGAAGCTTGTGGGCAGCAGATACGCAGTATTTT	CARSLWAADTQYF
NA	TRBJ2-3	TRBV7-9	few	TGTGCCAGCAGCTGGAGAGTTGAGGATACGCAGTATTTT	CASSWRVEDTQYF
TRBD1	TRBJ1-2	TRBV9	NA	TGTGCCAGTAATCCGGGACAGGGGGCTCGTGGCTACACCTTC	CASNPGQGARGYTF
NA	TRBJ1-4	TRBV4-1	few	TGCGCCAGCAGCATGGAATTTGCAACTAATGAAAAACTGTTTTTT	CASSMEFATNEKLFF
NA	TRBJ1-2	TRBV18	few	TGTGCCAGCTCACCGGGACAACTCTACTATGGCTACACCTTC	CASSPGQLYYGYTF
TRBD1	TRBJ1-2	TRBV28	NA	TGTGCCAGCAGTTCGATCGACAGGGAGAGGCGTGGCTACACCTTC	CASSSIDRERRGYTF
NA	TRBJ2-5	TRBV19	NA	TGTGCCAGTAGTATAGTTGCGCAGTACCAAGAGACCCAGTACTTC	CASSIVAQYQETQYF
TRBD2	TRBJ2-5	TRBV7-8	once	TGTGCCAGCAGCTTACCCCCGGGGTTAGCGGGGTGGGCGGGGACCCAGTACTTC	CASSLPPGLAGWAGTQYF
NA	TRBJ2-7	TRBV7-2	NA	TGTGCCAGCAGCTTCTCCCAGGAGAACTACGAGCAGTACTTC	CASSFSQENYEQYF
NA	TRBJ1-2	TRBV28	NA	TGTGCCAGCAGTTTTGGGGGAAGGGATGGCTACACCTTC	CASSFGGRDGYTF
NA	TRBJ1-6	TRBV4-1	NA	TGCGCCAGCAGCCAAGATCGATCCGCCAATAATTCACCCCTCCACTTT	CASSQDRSANNSPLHF
NA	TRBJ1-4	TRBV28	NA	TGTGCCAGCACCCCTGGGGGCAGTGCTGAAAAACTGTTTTTT	CASTPGGSAEKLFF
NA	TRBJ2-6	TRBV9	NA	TGTGCCAGCAGCGAAGGCACGGGTAACTCTGGGGCCAACGTCCTGACTTTC	CASSEGTGNSGANVLTF
TRBD1	TRBJ2-2	TRBV10-3	NA	TGTGCCATCAAAAATTCACAGGGGGCGAACACCGGGGAGCTGTTTTTT	CAIKNSQGANTGELFF
NA	TRBJ1-2	TRBV7-2	NA	TGTGCCAGCAGCTTCCTAGACAGTTCCTATGGCTACACCTTC	CASSFLDSSYGYTF
NA	TRBJ2-3	TRBV2	few	TGTGCCAGCTCACTGGGTTTCGCCGATACGCAGTATTTT	CASSLGFADTQYF
NA	TRBJ1-6	TRBV10-2	NA	TGCGCCAGCAGTGAGATGTGGGGGTCACCCCTCCACTTT	CASSEMWGSPLHF